What follows are 4 T cell receptor beta chains derived from one specimen sequenced in a study of blood T cell repertoires in COVID-19. Assay: immunoSEQ multiplex PCR; the TCRdb copy retains only in-frame clones and omits some. Of 350,000 to 450,000 clones listed, 75% to 90% were seen once; the top ten hold just over 7%. The source material was peripheral blood. The receptors come from a woman in her fifties or sixties with COVID-19, enrolled during active disease.

The rearrangement links TRBV12-5 to TRBJ2-1, with 9 bases identical to TRBD1. The CDR3 spans 15 residues. V shed 5 bases, J shed 4 bases, and the junction held 6 bases outside the gene matches. The germline gives CDR1 LGHNT, CDR2 FRNRAP. The CDR3 sequence: CASGLGQGSYNEQFF. The CDR3 region has the DNA TGTGCTAGTGGTCTAGGACAGGGGTCTTACAATGAGCAGTTCTTC.

This clone has a handful of counts. The chain recombines TRBV4-2 with TRBJ2-2; 8 bases line up with TRBD1. V was pared by 4 bases and J by 6 bases, with 7 bases of the junction left unmatched. Germline loops: CDR1 LGHNA, CDR2 YNFKEQ. This CDR3 comprises 15 residues. This CDR3 reads CASSPSDRGAGELFF. CDR3 DNA: TGTGCCAGCAGCCCTTCTGACAGGGGTGCCGGGGAGCTGTTTTTT.

This chain connects TRBV5-1 to TRBJ1-5, with 7 nucleotides matching TRBD1. In germline, CDR1 is SGHRS, CDR2 YFSETQ. The CDR3 is made up of 15 amino acids. J gave up 3 bases and V 0 bases, and 3 bases lay outside the gene matches. The CDR3 protein is CASSLAGQINQPQHF. As DNA, the CDR3 is TGCGCCAGCAGCTTGGCGGGACAGATCAATCAGCCCCAGCATTTT.

This clone was found a few times. The sample has other DNA sequences that encode this CDR3 too. This chain links TRBV30 with TRBJ1-5, with D hard to call. V was clipped by 3 bases and J by 4 bases, with 10 bases between them. This CDR3 is built from 13 residues. The germline V gene encodes CDR1 GTSNPN and CDR2 SVGIG (reference sequence). CDR3 region: CAWSVRLNQPQHF. DNA for the CDR3: TGTGCCTGGAGCGTTCGACTAAATCAGCCCCAGCATTTT.